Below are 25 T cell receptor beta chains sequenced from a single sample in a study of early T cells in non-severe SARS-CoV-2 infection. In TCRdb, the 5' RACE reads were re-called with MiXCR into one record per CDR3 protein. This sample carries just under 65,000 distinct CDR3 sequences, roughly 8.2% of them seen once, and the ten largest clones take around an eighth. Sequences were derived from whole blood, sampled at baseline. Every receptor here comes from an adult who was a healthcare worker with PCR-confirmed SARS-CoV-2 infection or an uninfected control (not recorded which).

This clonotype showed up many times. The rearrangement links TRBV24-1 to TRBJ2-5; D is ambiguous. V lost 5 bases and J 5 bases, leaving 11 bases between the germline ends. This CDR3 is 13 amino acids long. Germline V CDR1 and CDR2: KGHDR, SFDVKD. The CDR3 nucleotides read TGTGCCACCAGTGCCGCAGGTCTCGAGACCCAGTACTTC. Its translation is CATSAAGLETQYF.

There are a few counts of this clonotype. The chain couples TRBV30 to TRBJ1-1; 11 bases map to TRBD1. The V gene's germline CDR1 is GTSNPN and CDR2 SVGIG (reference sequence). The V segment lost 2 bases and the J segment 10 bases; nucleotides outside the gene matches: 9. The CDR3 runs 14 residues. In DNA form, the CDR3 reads TGTGCCTGGAGTCCAGCTCCGGGACAGGGGGGAGCTTTCTTT. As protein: CAWSPAPGQGGAFF.

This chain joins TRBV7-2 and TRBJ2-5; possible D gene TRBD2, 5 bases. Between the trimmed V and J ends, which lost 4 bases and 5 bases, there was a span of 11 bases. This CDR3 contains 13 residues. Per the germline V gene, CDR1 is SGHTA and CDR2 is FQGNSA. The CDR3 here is CASSSSTGETQYF. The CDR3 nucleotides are TGTGCCAGCAGCTCGAGTACGGGGGAGACCCAGTACTTC.

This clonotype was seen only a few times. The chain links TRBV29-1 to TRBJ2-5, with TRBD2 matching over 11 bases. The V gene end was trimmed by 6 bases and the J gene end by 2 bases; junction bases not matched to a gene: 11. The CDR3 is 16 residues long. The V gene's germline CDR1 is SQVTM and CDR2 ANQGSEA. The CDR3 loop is CSVIAGGRIQQETQYF. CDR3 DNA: TGCAGCGTGATAGCGGGAGGGAGGATTCAACAAGAGACCCAGTACTTC.

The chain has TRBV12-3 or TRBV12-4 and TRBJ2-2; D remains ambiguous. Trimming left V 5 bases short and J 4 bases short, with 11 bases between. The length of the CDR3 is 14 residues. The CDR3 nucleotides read TGTGCCAGCAGTCTGCGAGTCGGCACCGGGGAGCTGTTTTTT. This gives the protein CASSLRVGTGELFF.

Here the CDR3 DNA reads TGTGCCAGCAGCCAAGTCTGGGAAGATACGCAGTATTTT. It translates to CASSQVWEDTQYF. The J gene is TRBJ2-3, the V gene TRBV3-1; no clear D gene. CDR3 length: 13 amino acids. Trimming removed 1 base at V and 5 bases at J, with 7 bases between. CDR1 and CDR2 from the germline V gene are LGHDT and YNNKEL (reference sequence).

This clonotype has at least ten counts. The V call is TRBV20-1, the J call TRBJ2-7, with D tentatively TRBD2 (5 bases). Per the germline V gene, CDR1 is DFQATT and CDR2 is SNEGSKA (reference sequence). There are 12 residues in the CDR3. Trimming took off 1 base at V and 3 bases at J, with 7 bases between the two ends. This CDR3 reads CSARASSYEQYF. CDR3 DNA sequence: TGCAGTGCTAGAGCTAGCAGCTACGAGCAGTACTTC.

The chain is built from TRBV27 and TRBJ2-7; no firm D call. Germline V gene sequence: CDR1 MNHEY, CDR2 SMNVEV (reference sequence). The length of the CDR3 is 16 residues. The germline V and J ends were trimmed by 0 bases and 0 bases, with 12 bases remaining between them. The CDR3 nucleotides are TGTGCCAGCAGTTTATCAGGCCTAGTGCCCTCCTACGAGCAGTACTTC. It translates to CASSLSGLVPSYEQYF.

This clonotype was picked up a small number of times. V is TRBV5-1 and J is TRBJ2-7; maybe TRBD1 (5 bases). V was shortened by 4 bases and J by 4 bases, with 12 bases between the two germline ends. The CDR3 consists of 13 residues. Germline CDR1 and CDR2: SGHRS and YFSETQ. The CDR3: CASSAQTEYEQYF. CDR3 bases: TGCGCCAGCAGCGCCCAGACAGAGTACGAGCAGTACTTC.

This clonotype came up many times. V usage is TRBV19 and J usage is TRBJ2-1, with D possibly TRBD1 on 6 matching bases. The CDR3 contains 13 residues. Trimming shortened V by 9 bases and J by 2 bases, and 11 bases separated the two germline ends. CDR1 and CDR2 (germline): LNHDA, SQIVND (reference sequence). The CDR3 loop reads CASRDNAYNEQFF. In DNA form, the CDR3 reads TGTGCCAGCCGGGACAATGCCTACAATGAGCAGTTCTTC.

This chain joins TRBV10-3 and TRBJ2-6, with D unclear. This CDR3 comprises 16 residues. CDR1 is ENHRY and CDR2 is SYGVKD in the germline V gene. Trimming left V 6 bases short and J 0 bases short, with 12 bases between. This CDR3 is CAIREGPSSGANVLTF. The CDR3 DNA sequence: TGTGCCATCAGGGAAGGACCGTCCTCTGGGGCCAACGTCCTGACTTTC.

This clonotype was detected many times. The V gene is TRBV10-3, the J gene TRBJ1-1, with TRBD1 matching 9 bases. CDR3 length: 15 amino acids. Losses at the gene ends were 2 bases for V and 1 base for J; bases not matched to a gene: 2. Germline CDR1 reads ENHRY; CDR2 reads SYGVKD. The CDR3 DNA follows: TGTGCCATCAGTGAGGGACAGGGGAGGAACACTGAAGCTTTCTTT. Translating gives CAISEGQGRNTEAFF.

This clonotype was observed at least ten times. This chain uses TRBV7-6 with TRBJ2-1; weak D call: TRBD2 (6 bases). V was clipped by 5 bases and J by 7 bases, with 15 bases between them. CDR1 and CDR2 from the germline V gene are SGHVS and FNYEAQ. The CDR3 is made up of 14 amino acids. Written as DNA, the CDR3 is TGTGCCAGCAGCAGAAGGGACTCTAATAATGAGCAGTTCTTC. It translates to CASSRRDSNNEQFF.

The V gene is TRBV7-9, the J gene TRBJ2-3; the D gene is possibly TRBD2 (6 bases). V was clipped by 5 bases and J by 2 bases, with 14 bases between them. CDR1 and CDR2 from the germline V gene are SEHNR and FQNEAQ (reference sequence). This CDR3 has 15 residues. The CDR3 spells CASSRGLSNTDTQYF. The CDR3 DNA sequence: TGTGCCAGCAGCCGGGGACTTAGCAACACAGATACGCAGTATTTT.

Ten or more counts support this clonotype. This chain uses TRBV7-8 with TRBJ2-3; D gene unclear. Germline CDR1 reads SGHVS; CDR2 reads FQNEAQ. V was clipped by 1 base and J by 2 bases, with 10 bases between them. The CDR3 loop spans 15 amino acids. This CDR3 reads CASSLDKRYTDTQYF. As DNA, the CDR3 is TGTGCCAGCAGCTTAGATAAGCGTTACACAGATACGCAGTATTTT.

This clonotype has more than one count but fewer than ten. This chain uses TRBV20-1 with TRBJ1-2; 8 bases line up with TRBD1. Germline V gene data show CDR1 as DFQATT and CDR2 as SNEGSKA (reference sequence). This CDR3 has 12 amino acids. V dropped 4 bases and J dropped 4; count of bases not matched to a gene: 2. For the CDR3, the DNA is TGCAGTGCTACAGGGGGCACCTATGGCTACACCTTC. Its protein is CSATGGTYGYTF.

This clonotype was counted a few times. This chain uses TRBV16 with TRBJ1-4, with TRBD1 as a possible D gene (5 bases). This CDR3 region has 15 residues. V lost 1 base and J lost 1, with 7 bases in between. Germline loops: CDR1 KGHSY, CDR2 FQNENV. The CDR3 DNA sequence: TGTGCCAGCAGCCAATTCGGGGGAACTAATGAAAAACTGTTTTTT. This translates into CASSQFGGTNEKLFF. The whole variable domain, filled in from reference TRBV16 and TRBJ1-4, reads GEEVAQTPKHLVRGEGQKAKLYCAPIKGHSYVFWYQQVLKNEFKFLISFQNENVFDETGMPKERFSAKCLPNSPCSLEIQATKLEDSAVYFCASSQFGGTNEKLFFGSGTQLSVL.

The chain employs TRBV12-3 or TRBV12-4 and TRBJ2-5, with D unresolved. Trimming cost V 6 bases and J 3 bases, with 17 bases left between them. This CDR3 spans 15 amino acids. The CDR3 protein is CASSLNGPGKETQYF. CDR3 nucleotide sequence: TGTGCCAGCAGCCTTAACGGCCCCGGCAAAGAGACCCAGTACTTC.

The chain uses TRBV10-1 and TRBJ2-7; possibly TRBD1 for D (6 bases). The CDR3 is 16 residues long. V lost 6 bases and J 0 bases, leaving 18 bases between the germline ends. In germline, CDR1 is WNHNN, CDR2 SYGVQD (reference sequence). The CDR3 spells CASSLRRQVCSYEQYF. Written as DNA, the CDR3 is TGCGCCAGCAGCCTACGTCGACAGGTTTGCTCCTACGAGCAGTACTTC.

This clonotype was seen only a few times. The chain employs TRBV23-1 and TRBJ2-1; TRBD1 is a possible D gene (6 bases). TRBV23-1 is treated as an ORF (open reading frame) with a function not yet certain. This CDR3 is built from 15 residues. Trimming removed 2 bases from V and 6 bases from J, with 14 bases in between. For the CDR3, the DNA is TGCGCCAGCAGTCAACCTGGACAGCCTTGCAATGAGCAGTTCTTC. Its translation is CASSQPGQPCNEQFF.

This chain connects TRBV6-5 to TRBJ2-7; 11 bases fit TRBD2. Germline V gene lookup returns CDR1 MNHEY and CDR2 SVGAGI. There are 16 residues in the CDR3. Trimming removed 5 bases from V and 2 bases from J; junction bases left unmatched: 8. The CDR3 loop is CASSPRGLAETYEQYF. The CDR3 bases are TGTGCCAGCAGTCCCCGGGGACTAGCGGAGACCTACGAGCAGTACTTC.

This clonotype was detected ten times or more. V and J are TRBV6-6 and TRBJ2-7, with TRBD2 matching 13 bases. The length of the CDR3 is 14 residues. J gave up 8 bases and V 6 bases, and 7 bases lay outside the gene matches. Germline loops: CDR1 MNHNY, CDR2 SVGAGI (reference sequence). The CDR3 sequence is CASRPTSGRPKQYF. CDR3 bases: TGTGCCAGCAGGCCGACTAGCGGGAGGCCGAAGCAGTACTTC.

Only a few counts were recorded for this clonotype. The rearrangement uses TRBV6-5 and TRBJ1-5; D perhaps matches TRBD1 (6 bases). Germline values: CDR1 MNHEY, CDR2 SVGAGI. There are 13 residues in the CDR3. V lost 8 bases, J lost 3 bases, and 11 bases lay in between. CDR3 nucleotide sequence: TGTGCCAGCGGCAGGGGCCCCAATCAGCCCCAGCATTTT. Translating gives CASGRGPNQPQHF.

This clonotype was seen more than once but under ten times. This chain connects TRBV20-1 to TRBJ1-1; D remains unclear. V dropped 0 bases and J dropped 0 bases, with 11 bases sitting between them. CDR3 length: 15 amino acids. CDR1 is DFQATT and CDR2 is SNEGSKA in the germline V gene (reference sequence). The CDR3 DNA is TGCAGTGCTAGAGACCCGGGTCTCATGAACACTGAAGCTTTCTTT. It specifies CSARDPGLMNTEAFF.

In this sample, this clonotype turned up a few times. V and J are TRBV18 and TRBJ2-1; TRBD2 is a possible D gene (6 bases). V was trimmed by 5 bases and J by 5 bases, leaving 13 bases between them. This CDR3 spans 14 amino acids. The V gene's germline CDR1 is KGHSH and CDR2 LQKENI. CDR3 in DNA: TGTGCCAGCTCAAGGGCTAGCGAGAACAATGAGCAGTTCTTC. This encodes CASSRASENNEQFF.